The next 23 T cell receptor beta chains were all read from a single sample in a study of metastatic and nonmetastatic thyroid tumors. Not a single patient had been given any form of treatment at any point before undergoing thyroid surgery. TCRdb reanalyzed the PCR reads via MiXCR. The sample carries tens of thousands of clones, 12% recorded once. The material sequenced was tumor tissue. All receptors derive from a female donor with papillary thyroid cancer or a benign thyroid nodule (not recorded which). Some clones in this sample may be carry-over from other donors' samples.

This clone has a count of ten or more. The gene calls are TRBV20-1 and TRBJ2-7; 9 bases match TRBD2. V was pared by 2 bases and J by 5 bases, with 10 bases of the junction left unmatched. The CDR3 length is 15 residues. Germline V CDR1 and CDR2: DFQATT, SNEGSKA (reference sequence). CDR3 region: CSARLIAGAPNEQYF. Written as DNA, the CDR3 is TGCAGTGCTAGACTAATAGCGGGAGCGCCTAACGAGCAGTACTTC.

A few counts support this clone. This chain joins TRBV6-2 or TRBV6-3 and TRBJ1-5; maybe TRBD1 (6 bases). Germline CDR1 reads MNHEY; CDR2 reads SVGEGT. This CDR3 has 11 amino acids. The V end lost 2 bases, the J end lost 16 bases, and 12 bases lay between the germline ends. DNA of the CDR3: TGTGCCAGCAGTTACACGAAAGGGACACATTTT. Its translation is CASSYTKGTHF.

In its sample, this clone was seen many times. The genes are TRBV6-4 and TRBJ2-7; the match to TRBD2 covers 9 bases. The junction had 17 bases not matched to a gene; V was cut back by 5 bases and J by 6 bases. Germline CDR1 reads MRHNA; CDR2 reads SNTAGT. CDR3 length: 17 amino acids. The CDR3 protein is CASSPGFPGLAGPEQYF. For the CDR3, the DNA is TGTGCCAGCAGTCCGGGGTTCCCGGGACTAGCCGGCCCCGAGCAGTACTTC.

This clone was counted ten times or more. CDR3 in DNA: TGTGCCAGCAGTGAAGCGCCAGGATTCACTGAAGCTTTCTTT. It translates to CASSEAPGFTEAFF. V usage is TRBV2 and J usage is TRBJ1-1; D gene ambiguous. Trimming left V 0 bases short and J 4 bases short, with 9 bases between. Germline-derived CDR1 and CDR2 are SNHLY and FYNNEI. CDR3 size: 14 residues.

This clone has at least ten counts. The rearrangement links TRBV27 to TRBJ2-5, with 7 bases lining up with TRBD2. Trimming removed 1 base from V and 5 bases from J; junction bases left unmatched: 4. Germline values: CDR1 MNHEY, CDR2 SMNVEV (reference sequence). This CDR3 is built from 14 residues. The CDR3 DNA follows: TGTGCCAGCAGTTTATGGGGAGGGATGGAGACCCAGTACTTC. Translated: CASSLWGGMETQYF.

There are a few counts of this clone. A read error may explain this, as a much larger clone is one base away. The genes are TRBV28 and TRBJ1-1, with 8 positions matching TRBD1. This CDR3 is built from 15 residues. Trimming took 4 bases from V and 5 from J; bases not matched to a gene: 9. Germline values: CDR1 MDHEN, CDR2 SYDVKM. The chain's CDR3 is CASSYRDRGPTEAFF. CDR3 in DNA: TGTGCCAGCAGTTATCGTGACAGGGGTCCGACTGAAGCTTTCTTT.

Concerning this clone: A read error may explain this, as a much larger clone is one base away. The V gene is TRBV29-1, the J gene TRBJ2-2; 13 bases fit TRBD2. Per the germline V gene, CDR1 is SQVTM and CDR2 is ANQGSEA. This CDR3 region has 15 residues. After removal of 6 bases from V and 3 bases from J, the junction contained 4 bases not matched to a gene. CDR3 amino acids: CSVRTSGSYTGELFF. In DNA form, the CDR3 reads TGCAGCGTCAGGACTAGCGGGAGTTACACCGGGGAGCTGTTTTTT.

This clone has at least ten counts. The chain links TRBV20-1 to TRBJ2-3; 7 positions agree with TRBD2. Germline lookup yields CDR1 DFQATT and CDR2 SNEGSKA (reference sequence). The V gene end was trimmed by 1 base and the J gene end by 6 bases; junction bases not matched to a gene: 10. The CDR3 consists of 15 residues. CDR3: CSARGTSGGRDTQYF. Written as DNA, the CDR3 is TGCAGTGCTAGAGGGACTAGTGGGGGAAGGGATACGCAGTATTTT.

In regard to this clone: With a much larger clone just one base away, this may be a read error. The rearrangement links TRBV6-1 to TRBJ1-1, with D maybe TRBD1 (6 bases). V shed 6 bases and J shed 7 bases, with 12 bases lying between them. Germline V gene lookup returns CDR1 MNHNS and CDR2 SASEGT. The CDR3 runs 12 residues. CDR3: CASSWTVGEAFF. The CDR3 DNA follows: TGTGCCAGCAGCTGGACAGTGGGTGAAGCTTTCTTT.

Notes on this clone: Possible read error: a much larger clone is one base away. Other DNA sequences in the same sample also yield this CDR3. This chain uses TRBV3-1 with TRBJ2-2; 9 bases agree with TRBD2. The CDR3 runs 16 residues. The junction had 8 bases not matched to a gene; V was cut back by 4 bases and J by 5 bases. CDR1 is LGHDT, CDR2 YNNKEL, per germline (reference sequence). Here the CDR3 DNA reads TGTGCCAGCAGCCGTGGGGTAGCGGGGGATACCGGGGAGCTGTTTTTT. Amino acid sequence: CASSRGVAGDTGELFF.

This clone was seen repeatedly, ten times or more. The sample has other DNA sequences that encode this CDR3 too. V and J are TRBV5-1 and TRBJ2-3; 7 bases align to TRBD2. With V trimmed by 2 bases and J by 6 bases, 9 bases remained unmatched. The CDR3 consists of 15 residues. The germline V gene has CDR1 SGHRS and CDR2 YFSETQ. The CDR3 region is CASSFERGSLDTQYF. The CDR3 DNA follows: TGCGCCAGCAGCTTTGAGCGCGGGAGCTTGGATACGCAGTATTTT.

Ten or more counts support this clone. The gene calls are TRBV5-1 and TRBJ1-6, with a possible D match to TRBD1 (5 bases). CDR3 length equals 15 residues. V dropped 0 bases and J dropped 6 bases, with 10 bases sitting between them. Germline CDR1 SGHRS, CDR2 YFSETQ. The CDR3 loop is CASSLAGDANSPLHF. The CDR3 DNA reads as TGCGCCAGCAGCTTGGCCGGGGACGCTAATTCACCCCTCCACTTT.

The sample holds a few counts of this clone. The chain links TRBV28 to TRBJ1-2; TRBD1 matches 9 bases. After removal of 5 bases from V and 3 bases from J, the junction contained 13 bases not matched to a gene. There are 17 residues in the CDR3. Per germline, CDR1 MDHEN and CDR2 SYDVKM. The CDR3 here is CASSDRTGGVEDYGYTF. DNA for the CDR3: TGTGCCAGCAGTGATCGTACAGGGGGCGTAGAAGACTATGGCTACACCTTC.

The table lists this clone with many counts. The genes are TRBV7-2 and TRBJ1-1; D uncertain. The length of the CDR3 is 15 residues. Germline V gene lookup returns CDR1 SGHTA and CDR2 FQGNSA. The V end lost 7 bases, the J end lost 0 bases, and 15 bases lay between the germline ends. Here the CDR3 reads CASTLGGYMNTEAFF. CDR3 nucleotide sequence: TGTGCCAGCACCCTCGGCGGTTACATGAACACTGAAGCTTTCTTT.

In its sample, this clone was seen many times. The chain carries TRBV6-1 and TRBJ1-4; 11 nucleotides match TRBD1. J gave up 0 bases and V 6 bases, and 3 bases lay outside the gene matches. The CDR3 is made up of 16 amino acids. Looked up from germline, CDR1 is MNHNS and CDR2 is SASEGT. The CDR3 nucleotides are TGTGCCAGCAGATTGGGACAGGGGGCAACTAATGAAAAACTGTTTTTT. Translation gives CASRLGQGATNEKLFF.

There are many counts of this clone. The V and J genes are TRBV19 and TRBJ1-6; D perhaps matches TRBD1 (6 bases). The CDR3 has 15 amino acids. Germline V lookup: CDR1 LNHDA, CDR2 SQIVND (reference sequence). V lost 4 bases and J 9 bases, leaving 16 bases between the germline ends. The CDR3 loop is CASSSGQHNPSPLHF. The CDR3 bases are TGTGCCAGTAGTAGTGGACAGCACAACCCTTCACCCCTCCACTTT.

In its sample, this clone was seen many times. V gene TRBV12-5 combines with J gene TRBJ2-7; D is unresolved. The CDR3 spans 13 residues. The germline V and J ends were trimmed by 1 base and 7 bases, with 11 bases remaining between them. Germline V gene data show CDR1 as LGHNT and CDR2 as FRNRAP. CDR3 loop: CASGLALLGEQYF. The DNA of the CDR3 is TGTGCTAGTGGTTTGGCCCTATTGGGAGAGCAGTACTTC.

In its sample, this clone was seen many times. The gene calls are TRBV29-1 and TRBJ2-7; the match to TRBD2 covers 8 bases. V shed 4 bases and J 5 bases; nucleotides not matched to a gene: 7. Germline V gene data show CDR1 as SQVTM and CDR2 as ANQGSEA. The CDR3 has 13 amino acids. This CDR3 reads CSVASGSWDEQYF. The CDR3 bases are TGCAGCGTTGCGAGCGGGAGTTGGGACGAGCAGTACTTC.

This clone showed up many times. The rearrangement uses TRBV20-1 and TRBJ2-1; TRBD1 aligns across 10 bases. Germline V gene lookup returns CDR1 DFQATT and CDR2 SNEGSKA (reference sequence). V lost 6 bases and J lost 5; bases outside the gene matches: 7. The CDR3 sequence is 14 residues long. CDR3 bases: TGCAGTGCCCCCGACAGGGGGCAAAACAATGAGCAGTTCTTC. This translates into CSAPDRGQNNEQFF.

Note on this clone: This may come from a read error, since a much larger clone is one base off. The sample contains more than one DNA sequence encoding this CDR3. The V call is TRBV6-1, the J call TRBJ1-1; D might be TRBD1 (5 bases). V lost 6 bases, J lost 7 bases, and 15 bases lay in between. The CDR3 is 13 residues long. In germline, CDR1 is MNHNS, CDR2 SASEGT. The DNA of the CDR3 is TGTGCCAGCAGCCCCCCGGGACGTAGTGAAGCTTTCTTT. Protein product: CASSPPGRSEAFF.

Concerning this clone itself: This sequence may be a read error, since a much larger clone differs from it by one base. The chain has TRBV5-1 and TRBJ2-5; D is perhaps TRBD1 (5 bases). In germline, CDR1 is SGHRS, CDR2 YFSETQ. The CDR3 is 15 amino acids. The CDR3 DNA reads as TGCGCCAGCATCTTGGCCTTTGCAGGGTTAGAGACCCAGTACTTC. Amino acid sequence: CASILAFAGLETQYF. Supplemented by reference TRBV5-1 and TRBJ2-5, the full variable domain reads KAGVTQTPRYLIKTRGQQVTLSCSPISGHRSVSWYQQTPGQGLQFLFEYFSETQRNKGNFPGRFSGRQFSNSRSEMNVSTLELGDSALYLCASILAFAGLETQYFGPGTRLLVL.

This clone appeared many times. The chain joins TRBV5-1 to TRBJ1-1, with a possible D match to TRBD1 (6 bases). Germline V gene data show CDR1 as SGHRS and CDR2 as YFSETQ. Trimming took 4 bases from V and 3 from J, leaving 19 bases between them. CDR3 length equals 16 residues. CDR3 nucleotide sequence: TGCGCCAGCAGCGACCTGGGGGGCCCCAGGGACACTGAAGCTTTCTTT. It is translated as CASSDLGGPRDTEAFF.

This chain joins TRBV3-1 and TRBJ2-3, with D possibly TRBD1 on 5 matching bases. CDR3 size: 14 residues. Trimming stripped 5 bases from V and 3 bases from J, with 12 bases between. Germline V gives CDR1 LGHDT, CDR2 YNNKEL (reference sequence). CDR3 DNA: TGTGCCAGCAGCTTAGGGGTCCGGACAGATACGCAGTATTTT. Amino acid sequence: CASSLGVRTDTQYF.